These 15 T cell receptor beta chains came from one sample sequenced in a study of shared clonotypes between healthy human individuals. Generated by immunoSEQ multiplex PCR, the TCRdb table keeps only in-frame clones and is missing some. Of 850,000 to 1,100,000 clones listed, 70% to 80% are singletons. Material for sequencing was memory CD4+ T cells from PBMCs. Indicated subset: CD45RA-negative fraction. Receptors were obtained from a man between 18 and 35 years old in good health. Some clones in this sample may be carry-over from other donors' samples.

Remarks on this clone: The junction departs from germline at one end; a sequencing error may be responsible. The rearrangement uses TRBV5-1 and TRBJ2-1, with a tentative D call TRBD2 (5 bases). The length of the CDR3 is 15 residues. Germline-derived CDR1 and CDR2 are SGHRS and YFSETQ. This CDR3 reads CASSPRQDSYNEQFF. DNA for the CDR3: TGCGCCAGCAGTCCGCGCCAGGACTCCTACAATGAACAGTTCTTC.

In the case of this clone: With a much larger clone just one base away, this may be a read error. Other DNA sequences in this sample translate to the same CDR3. The J gene is TRBJ2-5, the V gene TRBV11-1, with a weak D call TRBD1 (6 bases). Per the germline V gene, CDR1 is SGHAT and CDR2 is FQDESV (reference sequence). This CDR3 region has 16 residues. V was clipped by 1 base and J by 5 bases, with 17 bases between them. The CDR3 is CASSLVPGQPQETQYF. The CDR3 nucleotides are TGTGCCAGCAGCTTAGTTCCCGGACAGCCTCAGGAGACCCAGTACTTC.

This chain uses TRBV2 with TRBJ2-1, with a possible D match to TRBD2 (6 bases). CDR3 length: 14 amino acids. The germline gives CDR1 SNHLY, CDR2 FYNNEI. V shed 4 bases and J shed 8 bases, with 15 bases lying between them. CDR3 amino acids: CASSVELAIDEQFF. DNA for the CDR3: TGTGCCAGCAGTGTAGAACTAGCTATCGATGAGCAGTTCTTC.

The rearrangement uses TRBV5-1 and TRBJ2-3, with a weak D call TRBD2 (6 bases). The CDR3 runs 14 residues. Deletions cut 4 bases from V and 1 base from J, with 10 bases between. Germline CDR1 reads SGHRS; CDR2 reads YFSETQ. The CDR3 DNA reads as TGCGCCAGCAGCATAGGAGGGGGCACAGATACGCAGTATTTT. It encodes CASSIGGGTDTQYF.

This chain joins TRBV2 and TRBJ1-6; D may be TRBD1 (5 bases). Germline CDR1 and CDR2: SNHLY and FYNNEI. The CDR3 spans 14 residues. The V end was cut by 4 bases, the J end by 10 bases, with 14 bases between. This CDR3 reads CASSVQGFDSPLHF. CDR3 sequence (DNA): TGTGCCAGCAGTGTTCAGGGATTCGACTCACCCCTCCACTTT. The whole variable domain, filled in from reference TRBV2 and TRBJ1-6, reads EPEVTQTPSHQVTQMGQEVILRCVPISNHLYFYWYRQILGQKVEFLVSFYNNEISEKSEIFDDQFSVERPDGSNFTLKIRSTKLEDSAMYFCASSVQGFDSPLHFGNGTRLTVT.

This sequence joins TRBV28 and TRBJ2-4; tentatively, D is TRBD2 (5 bases). There are 13 residues in the CDR3. V dropped 8 bases and J dropped 8 bases, with 16 bases sitting between them. CDR1 and CDR2 from the germline V gene are MDHEN and SYDVKM. CDR3 loop: CASFGRRWDIQYF. The DNA for the CDR3 is TGTGCCAGCTTCGGACGGAGGTGGGACATTCAGTACTTC.

The chain couples TRBV7-2 to TRBJ2-5; D is perhaps TRBD2 (6 bases). The V and J ends lost 1 base and 5 bases respectively, with 11 bases between them. CDR1 is SGHTA and CDR2 is FQGNSA in the germline V gene. This CDR3 region has 14 residues. The CDR3 region has the DNA TGTGCCAGCAGCTTAGTTACGGGAGTTGAGACCCAGTACTTC. The encoded protein is CASSLVTGVETQYF.

The chain has TRBV5-5 and TRBJ2-7; no definite D call. The CDR3 loop spans 12 amino acids. V lost 1 base to trimming and J lost 3 bases, with 5 bases between them. CDR1 and CDR2 (germline): SGHKS, YYEKEE (reference sequence). CDR3 nucleotide sequence: TGTGCCAGCAGCTTGTCTCTCTACGAGCAGTACTTC. Translating it yields CASSLSLYEQYF. The whole variable domain, remainder taken from reference TRBV5-5 and TRBJ2-7, is DAGVTQSPTHLIKTRGQQVTLRCSPISGHKSVSWYQQVLGQGPQFIFQYYEKEERGRGNFPDRFSARQFPNYSSELNVNALLLGDSALYLCASSLSLYEQYFGPGTRLTVT.

The rearrangement joins TRBV15 to TRBJ2-3; 11 nucleotides agree with TRBD2. The CDR3 consists of 16 residues. CDR1 and CDR2 (germline): LNHNV, YYDKDF (reference sequence). J gave up 6 bases and V 5 bases, and 10 bases lay outside the gene matches. In DNA, the CDR3 is TGTGCCACCAGCTCCAGGACTAGCGGGTACCTGGATACGCAGTATTTT. Translating it yields CATSSRTSGYLDTQYF.

The chain has TRBV2 and TRBJ1-1; TRBD1 aligns across 9 bases. Trimming cost V 5 bases and J 1 base; bases outside gene matches: 11. Germline loops: CDR1 SNHLY, CDR2 FYNNEI. This CDR3 has 17 residues. Here the CDR3 DNA reads TGTGCCAGCAGTTTCCCGGGACAGGGAGTGCAGAACACTGAAGCTTTCTTT. Encoded protein: CASSFPGQGVQNTEAFF.

V and J are TRBV30 and TRBJ1-1; TRBD1 aligns across 9 bases. The germline V gene has CDR1 GTSNPN and CDR2 SVGIG (reference sequence). Trimming removed 5 bases from V and 8 bases from J; junction bases left unmatched: 6. The CDR3 is 12 residues long. CDR3 DNA: TGTGCCTGGGGACAGGGGCGATTAGAAGCTTTCTTT. Amino acid sequence: CAWGQGRLEAFF.

This rearrangement joins TRBV5-6 to TRBJ2-1; 11 positions agree with TRBD1. This CDR3 contains 14 residues. V lost 2 bases, J lost 8 bases, and 3 bases stayed unmatched. Looked up from germline, CDR1 is SGHDT and CDR2 is YYEEEE. CDR3 loop: CASSFGQGADEQFF. The CDR3 nucleotides read TGTGCCAGCAGCTTCGGACAGGGGGCCGATGAGCAGTTCTTC.

This chain connects TRBV7-2 to TRBJ1-2; D is ambiguous. CDR3 length: 14 amino acids. With 1 base removed from V and 7 bases from J, the gap between germline ends came to 13 bases. Germline-derived CDR1 and CDR2 are SGHTA and FQGNSA. CDR3 region: CASSLGVSRSGYTF. The CDR3 DNA is TGTGCCAGCAGCTTAGGAGTCTCCCGGAGTGGCTACACCTTC.

V gene TRBV11-2 combines with J gene TRBJ1-2, with a possible D match to TRBD1 (5 bases). Germline V gives CDR1 SGHAT, CDR2 FQNNGV. The V and J ends lost 1 base and 3 bases respectively, with 12 bases between them. The CDR3 has 15 amino acids. Here the CDR3 DNA reads TGTGCCAGCAGCTTAGTTAGGGGCCGGGACTATGGCTACACCTTC. Its translation is CASSLVRGRDYGYTF.

The CDR3 region is CASSFGITSGSTDTQYF. For the CDR3, the DNA is TGTGCCAGCAGCTTCGGAATCACTAGCGGGAGCACAGATACGCAGTATTTT. V gene TRBV7-3 combines with J gene TRBJ2-3; 9 positions agree with TRBD2. Germline assignment: CDR1 SGHTA and CDR2 FQGTGA. V lost 3 bases and J lost 0; bases outside the gene matches: 7. The length of the CDR3 is 17 residues.